This T cell receptor beta chain was recovered during a study of shared clonotypes between healthy human individuals. As for the study in general: Participating donors consisted of a couple of women and a few men aged 18 to 49. The plates for each donor numbered three CD4 naive, three CD4 memory, two CD8 naive and one CD8 memory.

Per the germline V gene, CDR1 is SNHLY and CDR2 is FYNNEI. V dropped 2 bases and J dropped 6 bases, with 8 bases sitting between them. The CDR3 extends over 13 amino acids. Generated by immunoSEQ multiplex PCR, the TCRdb table keeps only in-frame clones and is missing some. The sample records roughly 320,000 clones, around 86% being singletons. The study, taken as a whole, reports: What naive subsets generally showed was a larger estimated richness than memory subsets showed.

This clone was recorded once. Its antigen is unidentified. The receptor comes from a young man in good health. The sequencing input was memory CD8+ T cells sorted from blood. Subset defined: CD45RO+ cells pooled with CCR7-negative TemRA cells. J is TRBJ1-5 and V is TRBV2; tentative D call: TRBD1 (5 bases). As DNA, the CDR3 is TGTGCCAGCAGTGAAAGGGGAGGTCAGCCCCAGCATTTT. It encodes CASSERGGQPQHF.